This T cell receptor (beta chain) was sequenced for a study of cytomegalovirus exposure and HLA in healthy donors. Study information: HLA-typed donors contributed 65 million to 95 million unique TCRs, which were held in an early data release. Points from the study as a whole: Productive status was seen about 87% or about 30% of the time for most TCR beta V segments in an earlier analysis. Investigators reported over 150 TCR beta chains as tied to cytomegalovirus.

About this clone: What it recognizes is unknown.

Primers included in the PCR were 60 Vbeta and 13 Jbeta primers. In the authors' workflow: An analysis performed later counted 73 million or so unique TCR beta chains (around 11 million of them shared). Method: immunoSEQ multiplex PCR; TCRdb's copy keeps in-frame clones and lacks some. The DNA was the basis for D and trimming; V, J and clone size are from that table. Among 95,000 to 100,000 clones, 65% to 75% were seen once, and the ten largest hold 1.5% to 2%. The length of the CDR3 is 15 residues. Germline-derived CDR1 and CDR2 are MNHEY and SMNVEV (reference sequence). Trimming cost V 2 bases and J 3 bases, with 14 bases left between them.

The genes are TRBV27 and TRBJ2-7, with D maybe TRBD2 (6 bases). The sample taken for sequencing was PBMCs. This sequence was found in a middle-aged woman in good health and CMV-seronegative. CDR3: CASSLVASALYEQYF. The CDR3 coding sequence is TGTGCCAGCAGTTTAGTAGCTAGCGCCCTCTACGAGCAGTACTTC.